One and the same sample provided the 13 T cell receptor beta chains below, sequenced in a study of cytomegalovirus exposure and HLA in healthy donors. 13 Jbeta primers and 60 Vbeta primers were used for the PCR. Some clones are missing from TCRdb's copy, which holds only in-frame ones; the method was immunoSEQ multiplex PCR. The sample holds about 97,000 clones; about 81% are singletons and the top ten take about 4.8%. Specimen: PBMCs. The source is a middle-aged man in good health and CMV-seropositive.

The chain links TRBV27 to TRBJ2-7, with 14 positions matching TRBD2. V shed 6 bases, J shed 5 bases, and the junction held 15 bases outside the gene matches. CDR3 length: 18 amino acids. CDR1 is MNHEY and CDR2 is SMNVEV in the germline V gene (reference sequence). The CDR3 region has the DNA TGTGCCAGCAGGACCATACACACGGGACTAGCGGGAGTTAACGAGCAGTACTTC. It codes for CASRTIHTGLAGVNEQYF.

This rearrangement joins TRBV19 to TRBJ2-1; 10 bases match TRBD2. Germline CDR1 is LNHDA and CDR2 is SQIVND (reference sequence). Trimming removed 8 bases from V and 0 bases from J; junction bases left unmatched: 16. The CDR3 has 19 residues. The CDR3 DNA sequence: TGTGCCAGTGGGTCCGGGACTAGCGTCACTCAACGCTCCTACAATGAGCAGTTCTTC. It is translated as CASGSGTSVTQRSYNEQFF. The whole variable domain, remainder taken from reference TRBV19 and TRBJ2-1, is DGGITQSPKYLFRKEGQNVTLSCEQNLNHDAMYWYRQDPGQGLRLIYYSQIVNDFQKGDIAEGYSVSREKKESFPLTVTSAQKNPTAFYLCASGSGTSVTQRSYNEQFFGPGTRLTVL.

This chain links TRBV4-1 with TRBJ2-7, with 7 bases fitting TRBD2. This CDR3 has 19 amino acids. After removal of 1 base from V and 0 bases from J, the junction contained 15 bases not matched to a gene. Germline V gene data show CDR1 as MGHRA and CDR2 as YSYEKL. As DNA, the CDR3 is TGCGCCAGCAGCCAAGCCCTTCCCTTTGGCACTAGCGACTCCTACGAGCAGTACTTC. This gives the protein CASSQALPFGTSDSYEQYF.

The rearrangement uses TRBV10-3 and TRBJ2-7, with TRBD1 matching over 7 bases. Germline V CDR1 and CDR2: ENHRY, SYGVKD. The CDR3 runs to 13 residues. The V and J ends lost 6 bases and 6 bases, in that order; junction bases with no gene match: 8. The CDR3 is CAIRRQGPSEQYF. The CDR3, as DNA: TGTGCCATCAGGCGACAGGGCCCGAGCGAGCAGTACTTC.

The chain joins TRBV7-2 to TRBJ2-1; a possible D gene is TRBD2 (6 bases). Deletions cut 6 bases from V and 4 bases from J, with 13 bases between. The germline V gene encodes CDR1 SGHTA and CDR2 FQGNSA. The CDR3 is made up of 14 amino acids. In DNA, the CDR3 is TGTGCCAGCAGTGTATCGGGAGAGTACAATGAGCAGTTCTTC. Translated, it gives CASSVSGEYNEQFF.

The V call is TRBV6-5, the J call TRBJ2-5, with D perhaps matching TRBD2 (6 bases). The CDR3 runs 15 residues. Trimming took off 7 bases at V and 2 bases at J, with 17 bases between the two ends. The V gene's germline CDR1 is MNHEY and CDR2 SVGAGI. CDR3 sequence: CASTHGGALQETQYF. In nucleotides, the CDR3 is TGTGCCAGCACCCACGGGGGAGCCCTTCAAGAGACCCAGTACTTC.

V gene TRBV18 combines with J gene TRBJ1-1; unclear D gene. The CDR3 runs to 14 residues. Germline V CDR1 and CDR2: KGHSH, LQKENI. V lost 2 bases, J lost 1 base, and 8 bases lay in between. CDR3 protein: CASSPTAGNTEAFF. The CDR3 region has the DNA TGTGCCAGCTCACCAACGGCAGGGAACACTGAAGCTTTCTTT.

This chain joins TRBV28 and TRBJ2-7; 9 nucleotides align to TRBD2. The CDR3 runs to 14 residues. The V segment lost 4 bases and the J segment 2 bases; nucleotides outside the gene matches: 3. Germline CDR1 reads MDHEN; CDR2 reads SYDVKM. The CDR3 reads CASSSIAGAYEQYF. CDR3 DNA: TGTGCCAGCAGTTCCATAGCGGGAGCCTACGAGCAGTACTTC.

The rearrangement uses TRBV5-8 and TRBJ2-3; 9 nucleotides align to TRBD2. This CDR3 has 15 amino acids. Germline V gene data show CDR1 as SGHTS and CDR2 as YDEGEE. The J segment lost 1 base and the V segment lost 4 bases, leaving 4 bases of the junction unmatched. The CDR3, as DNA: TGTGCCAGCAGCCCGAGGACTAGCGGCACAGATACGCAGTATTTT. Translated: CASSPRTSGTDTQYF.

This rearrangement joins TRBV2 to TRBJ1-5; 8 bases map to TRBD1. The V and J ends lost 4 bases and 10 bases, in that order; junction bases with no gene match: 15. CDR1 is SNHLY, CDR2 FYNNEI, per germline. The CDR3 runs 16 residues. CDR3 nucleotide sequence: TGTGCCAGCAGTGGGGGACAGGAGTGGGGCCAGATCCCCCAGCATTTT. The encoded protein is CASSGGQEWGQIPQHF.

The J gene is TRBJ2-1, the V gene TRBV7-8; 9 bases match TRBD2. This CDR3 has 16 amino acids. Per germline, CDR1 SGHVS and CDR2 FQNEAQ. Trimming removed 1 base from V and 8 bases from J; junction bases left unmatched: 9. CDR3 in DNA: TGTGCCAGCAGCTTAGGCGCTCCGGGACTAGCCTATGAGCAGTTCTTC. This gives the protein CASSLGAPGLAYEQFF.

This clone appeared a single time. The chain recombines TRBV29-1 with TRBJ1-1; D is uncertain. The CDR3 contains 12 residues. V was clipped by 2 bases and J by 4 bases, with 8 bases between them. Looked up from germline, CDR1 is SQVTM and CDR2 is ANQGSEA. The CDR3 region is CSVEQGSTEAFF. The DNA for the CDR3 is TGCAGCGTTGAACAAGGGAGCACTGAAGCTTTCTTT.

The CDR3 is CASSPSGWNEQFF. Here the CDR3 DNA reads TGTGCCAGCAGCCCTTCGGGGTGGAATGAGCAGTTCTTC. This rearrangement joins TRBV6-1 to TRBJ2-1; weak D call: TRBD2 (5 bases). Per the germline V gene, CDR1 is MNHNS and CDR2 is SASEGT. The CDR3 covers 13 residues. The V end was cut by 6 bases, the J end by 7 bases, with 13 bases between.